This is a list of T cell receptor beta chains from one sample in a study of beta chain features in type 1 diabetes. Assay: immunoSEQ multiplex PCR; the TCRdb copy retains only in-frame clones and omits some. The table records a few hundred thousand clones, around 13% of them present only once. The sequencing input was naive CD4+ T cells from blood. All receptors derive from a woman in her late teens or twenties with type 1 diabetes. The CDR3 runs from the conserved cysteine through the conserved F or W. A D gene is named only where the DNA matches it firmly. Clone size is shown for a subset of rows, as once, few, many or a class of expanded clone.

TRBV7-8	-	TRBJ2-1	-	TGTGCCAGCAGCCTTGCGGGGCTAGATTACAATGAGCAGTTCTTC	CASSLAGLDYNEQFF
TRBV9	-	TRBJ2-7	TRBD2	TGTGCCAGCAGCGTCGCTAGCGGGAGCTACGAGCAGTACTTC	CASSVASGSYEQYF
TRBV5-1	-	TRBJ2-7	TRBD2	TGCGCCAGCAGCTTGACGGGGGGGAGCTCCTACGAGCAGTACTTC	CASSLTGGSSYEQYF
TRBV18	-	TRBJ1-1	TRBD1	TGTGCCAGCTCCCCCCAGGGGGACACTGAAGCTTTCTTT	CASSPQGDTEAFF
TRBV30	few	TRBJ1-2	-	TGTGCCTGGAGTGCCGGGTATGGCTACACCTTC	CAWSAGYGYTF
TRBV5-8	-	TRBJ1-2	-	TGTGCCAGCAGCTTACGGACAGCAGCTAACTATGGCTACACCTTC	CASSLRTAANYGYTF
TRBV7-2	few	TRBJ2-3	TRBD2	TGTGCCAGCAGCTTACAAGCGGGGGGGGCAGATACGCAGTATTTT	CASSLQAGGADTQYF
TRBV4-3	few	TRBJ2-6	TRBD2	TGCGCCAGCAGCCAACCGGGGGGTGCGGCCAACGTCCTGACTTTC	CASSQPGGAANVLTF
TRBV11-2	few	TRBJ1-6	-	TGTGCCAGCAGCTCTCTCAGTCGTTCACCCCTCCACTTT	CASSSLSRSPLHF
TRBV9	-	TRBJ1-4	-	TGTGCCAGCAGCGTAGCACCTACAACTAATGAAAAACTGTTTTTT	CASSVAPTTNEKLFF
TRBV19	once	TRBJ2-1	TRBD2	TGTGCCAGTAGTACCGGGACTAGCGGGCCAGTCTACAATGAGCAGTTCTTC	CASSTGTSGPVYNEQFF
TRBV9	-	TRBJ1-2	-	TGTGCCAGCAGTGAGACAGCAACACTAAACTATGGCTACACCTTC	CASSETATLNYGYTF
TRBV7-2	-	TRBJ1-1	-	TGTGCCAGCAGTCCTATTACAGGGAACACTGAAGCTTTCTTT	CASSPITGNTEAFF
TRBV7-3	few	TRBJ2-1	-	TGTGCCAGCAGCTTAACAGGGGCTAGTGGCAATGAGCAGTTCTTC	CASSLTGASGNEQFF
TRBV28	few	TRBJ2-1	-	TGTGCCAGCAGTCAAGCAGGGAGGTTAGAAAATGAGCAGTTCTTC	CASSQAGRLENEQFF
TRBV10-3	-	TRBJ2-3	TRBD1	TGTGCCATCAATAGACAGGGCGCCACAGATACGCAGTATTTT	CAINRQGATDTQYF
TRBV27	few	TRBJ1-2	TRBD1	TGTGCCAGCAGTCCTGGACAGGGACCGGTTAAGAGTGGCTACACCTTC	CASSPGQGPVKSGYTF
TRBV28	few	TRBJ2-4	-	TGTGCCAGCAGTTCCAGGGTGAACATTCAGTACTTC	CASSSRVNIQYF
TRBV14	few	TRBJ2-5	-	TGTGCCAGCAGCCAAGATCGGAGGAACCAAGAGACCCAGTACTTC	CASSQDRRNQETQYF
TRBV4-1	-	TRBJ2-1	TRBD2	TGCGCCAGCAGCTCCGGGACTAGCGGTTACAATGAGCAGTTCTTC	CASSSGTSGYNEQFF
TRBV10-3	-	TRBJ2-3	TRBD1	TGTGCCATCAGGGGACAGGGCAGTACTACCACAGATACGCAGTATTTT	CAIRGQGSTTTDTQYF
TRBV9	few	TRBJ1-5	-	TGTGCCAGCAGCGTAGGGGCGACGTTCAATCAGCCCCAGCATTTT	CASSVGATFNQPQHF
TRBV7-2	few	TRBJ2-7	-	TGTGCCAGCAGCTTACGTCCCTACGAGCAGTACTTC	CASSLRPYEQYF
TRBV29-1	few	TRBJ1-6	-	TGCAGCGTAACTCAGGGGAATAGGAATTCACCCCTCCACTTT	CSVTQGNRNSPLHF
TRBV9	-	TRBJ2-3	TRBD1	TGTGCCAGCAGCGTAGGGACAGGAGGAGATACGCAGTATTTT	CASSVGTGGDTQYF
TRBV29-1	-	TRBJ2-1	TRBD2	TGCAGCGTTGAAAAGGGACTAGCGTTCTACAATGAGCAGTTCTTC	CSVEKGLAFYNEQFF
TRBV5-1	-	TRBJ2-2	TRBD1	TGCGCCAGCAGCGAGGGACAGGGCGCCGGGGAGCTGTTTTTT	CASSEGQGAGELFF
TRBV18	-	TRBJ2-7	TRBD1	TGTGCCAGCTCACATACCGGGACAGGGGAGTACGAGCAGTACTTC	CASSHTGTGEYEQYF
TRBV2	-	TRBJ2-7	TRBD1	TGTGCCAGCAGCAATACAGGGGGCCCCTACGAGCAGTACTTC	CASSNTGGPYEQYF
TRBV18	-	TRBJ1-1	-	TGTGCCAGCTCACCGGGGAGTCAGAACACTGAAGCTTTCTTT	CASSPGSQNTEAFF
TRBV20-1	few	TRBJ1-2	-	TGCAGTGCTAGTCCTCTAAATGGCTACACCTTC	CSASPLNGYTF
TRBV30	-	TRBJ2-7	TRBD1	TGTGCCTGGAGCCGGGGAAACAACAGGGGCTACGAGCAGTACTTC	CAWSRGNNRGYEQYF
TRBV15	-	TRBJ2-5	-	TGTGCCACCAGCAGAGCGAGGTCGGAGACCCAGTACTTC	CATSRARSETQYF
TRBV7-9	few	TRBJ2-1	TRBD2	TGTGCCAGCTCATCTAGCGGGGGGGCCGGGGAGCAGTTCTTC	CASSSSGGAGEQFF
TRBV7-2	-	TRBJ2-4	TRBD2	TGTGCCAGCAGACAAGCGGGAAAGCAGAACATTCAGTACTTC	CASRQAGKQNIQYF
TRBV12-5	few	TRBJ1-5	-	TGTGCTAGTGGGACTACAGGGCTTAATCAGCCCCAGCATTTT	CASGTTGLNQPQHF
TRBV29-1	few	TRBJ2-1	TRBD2	TGCAGCGGGGGACTAGCCCTCGAGAGCAATGAGCAGTTCTTC	CSGGLALESNEQFF
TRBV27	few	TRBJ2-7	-	TGTGCCAGCAGTCCGCCCGCCAGGATTGAGCAGTACTTC	CASSPPARIEQYF
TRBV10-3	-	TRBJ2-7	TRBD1	TGTGCCATCACCGGGACAGGGAGCTCCTACGAGCAGTACTTC	CAITGTGSSYEQYF
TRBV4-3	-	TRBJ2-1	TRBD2	TGCGCCAGCAGCCAAGCGGGGACGGGGGGGTCCGGGCAGTTCTTC	CASSQAGTGGSGQFF
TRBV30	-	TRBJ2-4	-	TGTGCCTGGAGCCTCAGGGGCTCACGGTTAGCCAAAAACATTCAGTACTTC	CAWSLRGSRLAKNIQYF
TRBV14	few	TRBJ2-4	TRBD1	TGTGCCAGCAGCCAGGGACAGGCCCAGTACGGAAACATTCAGTACTTC	CASSQGQAQYGNIQYF
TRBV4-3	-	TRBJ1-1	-	TGCGCCAGCAGCCAAAACCCCCACCGCAGGGGTGAAACTGAAGCTTTCTTT	CASSQNPHRRGETEAFF
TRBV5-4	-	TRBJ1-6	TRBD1	TGTGCCAGCAGCCCGGACAGGGGGGATTCACCCCTCCACTTT	CASSPDRGDSPLHF
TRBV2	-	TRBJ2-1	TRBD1	TGTGCCAGCGCCGGGACAGGCTTGTACAATGAGCAGTTCTTC	CASAGTGLYNEQFF
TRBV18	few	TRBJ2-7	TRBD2	TGTGCCAGCTCACGGACTAGCGGGGACTACGAGCAGTACTTC	CASSRTSGDYEQYF
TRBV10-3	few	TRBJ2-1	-	TGTGCCATCACCGCCGGAGACGCCCCCCGGGAGCAGTTCTTC	CAITAGDAPREQFF
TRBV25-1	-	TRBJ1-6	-	TGTGCCAGCAGTGAAGAAAGAACAGGGTCTAATTCACCCCTCCACTTT	CASSEERTGSNSPLHF
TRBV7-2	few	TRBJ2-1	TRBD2	TGTGCCAGCAGCTTAGGGCGGGAGGTTGAGCAGTTCTTC	CASSLGREVEQFF
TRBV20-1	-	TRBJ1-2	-	TGCAGTGCTTCTACAGGGTATGGCTACACCTTC	CSASTGYGYTF
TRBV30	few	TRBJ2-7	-	TGTGCCTGGAGCGGAGGGGGCAGCTCCTACGAGCAGTACTTC	CAWSGGGSSYEQYF
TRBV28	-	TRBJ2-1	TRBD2	TGTGCCAGCATGGAGCTTATTGATACCGGGAGGGGTTGGAATGAGCAGTTCTTC	CASMELIDTGRGWNEQFF
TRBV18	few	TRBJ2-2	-	TGTGCCAGCTCACCGGGACTGAACACCGGGGAGCTGTTTTTT	CASSPGLNTGELFF